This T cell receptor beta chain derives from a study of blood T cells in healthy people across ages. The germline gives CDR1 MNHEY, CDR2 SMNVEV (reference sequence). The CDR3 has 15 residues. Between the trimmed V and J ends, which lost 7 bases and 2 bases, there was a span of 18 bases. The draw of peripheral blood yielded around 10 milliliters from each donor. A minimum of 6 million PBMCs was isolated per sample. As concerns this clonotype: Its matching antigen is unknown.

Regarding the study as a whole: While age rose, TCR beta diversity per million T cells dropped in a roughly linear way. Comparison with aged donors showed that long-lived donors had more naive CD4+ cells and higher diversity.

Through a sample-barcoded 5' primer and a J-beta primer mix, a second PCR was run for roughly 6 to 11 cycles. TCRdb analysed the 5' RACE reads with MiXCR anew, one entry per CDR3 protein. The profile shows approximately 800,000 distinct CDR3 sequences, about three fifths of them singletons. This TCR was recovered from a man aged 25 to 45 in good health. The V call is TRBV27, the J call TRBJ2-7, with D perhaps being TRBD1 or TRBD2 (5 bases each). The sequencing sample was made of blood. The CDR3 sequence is CASKKGTGTTYEQYF. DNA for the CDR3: TGTGCCAGCAAGAAGGGCACGGGGACCACCTACGAGCAGTACTTC.